Included here is one T cell receptor (beta chain) sequence, with context. Its antigen remains unidentified. This sample was included in a study of T cell responses to AZD1222 COVID-19 vaccine. Study at large: Second doses were pooled across both intervals (about 4 or about 12 weeks).

Overall study results and limits: There were mostly white British donors and more females than males, and clonal diversity was possibly underestimated. Receipt of two AZD1222 doses was followed by a rise in Spike-specific TCR breadth and depth. Variant regions that are unmutated are reportedly the target of nearly half of spike-specific TCRs.

TCRdb's copy holds only in-frame clones and misses some; the assay was immunoSEQ multiplex PCR. Of about 82,000 clones in the sample, 85% to 95% were seen once. CDR3 length: 17 amino acids. Trimming took 0 bases from V and 2 from J, leaving 16 bases between them. CDR1 and CDR2 from the germline V gene are LNHDA and SQIVND (reference sequence). The receptor comes from an adult in good health. The chain links TRBV19 to TRBJ2-5, with D possibly matching TRBD1 (6 bases). The sequencing here drew on peripheral blood, taken on day 0 of AZD1222 vaccination. The CDR3 nucleotides are TGTGCCAGTAGTATAGAAGGTGGGGACACAAGACAAGAGACCCAGTACTTC. Translation: CASSIEGGDTRQETQYF.